This paragraph reports one T cell receptor beta chain. These data belong to a study of cytomegalovirus exposure and HLA in healthy donors. Study in general: Within the Caucasian-associated ancestry cluster were around 80% of the 398 genotyped donors.

V trimming: 5 bases; J trimming: 8 bases; junction bases outside the gene matches: 2. This CDR3 contains 11 residues. Germline V lookup: CDR1 MDHEN, CDR2 SYDVKM. PCR employed 60 Vbeta and 13 Jbeta primers. This table comes from immunoSEQ multiplex PCR, and its TCRdb copy is limited to in-frame clones, with some not included. Here the sample spans roughly 260,000 clones, roughly 81% being singletons. Sequenced material: PBMCs. The sequence was obtained from a woman aged 40 to 49 in good health and CMV-seropositive. The V and J genes are TRBV28 and TRBJ1-2; TRBD1 aligns across 7 bases. The CDR3 DNA is TGTGCCAGCAGTCACAGGGGAGGCTACACCTTC. Its protein is CASSHRGGYTF.